Below, 32 T cell receptor beta chains from the same sample are listed, as sequenced in a study of cytomegalovirus exposure and HLA in healthy donors. The repertoire was sequenced with immunoSEQ multiplex PCR; TCRdb's copy has only in-frame clones and lacks some. The sample includes 150,000 to 250,000 clones, about 81% of them seen just once. The sequencing sample was made of PBMCs. These TCRs come from a woman aged 25-40 years in good health and CMV-seronegative.

This chain connects TRBV5-6 to TRBJ2-1; TRBD1 matches at 8 bases. The junction had 10 bases not matched to a gene; V was cut back by 3 bases and J by 2 bases. Germline V gene lookup returns CDR1 SGHDT and CDR2 YYEEEE. The CDR3 length is 17 residues. In DNA, the CDR3 is TGTGCCAGCAGCTCAAGTTCCGGGACAGGCCCCTACAATGAGCAGTTCTTC. This sequence encodes CASSSSSGTGPYNEQFF. The variable domain in full, with the rest retrieved from reference TRBV5-6 and TRBJ2-1, is DAGVTQSPTHLIKTRGQQVTLRCSPKSGHDTVSWYQQALGQGPQFIFQYYEEEERQRGNFPDRFSGHQFPNYSSELNVNALLLGDSALYLCASSSSSGTGPYNEQFFGPGTRLTVL.

The chain's CDR3 is CASSPRLTSGGPGELFF. In DNA form, the CDR3 reads TGTGCCAGCAGCCCGCGACTGACTAGCGGGGGGCCCGGGGAGCTGTTTTTT. This chain uses TRBV4-2 with TRBJ2-2; 13 positions match TRBD2. This CDR3 has 17 residues. CDR1 and CDR2 (germline): LGHNA, YNFKEQ. V shed 4 bases, J shed 6 bases, and the junction held 8 bases outside the gene matches.

The chain joins TRBV6-5 to TRBJ2-5; TRBD1 matches 9 bases. V lost 4 bases to trimming and J lost 4 bases; unmatched junction nucleotides: 7. CDR3 length: 15 amino acids. Germline values: CDR1 MNHEY, CDR2 SVGAGI. This CDR3 is CASSSGTGMGETQYF. As DNA, the CDR3 is TGTGCCAGCAGTTCCGGGACAGGGATGGGAGAGACCCAGTACTTC.

The rearrangement links TRBV5-1 to TRBJ2-3; D possibly corresponds to TRBD1 (5 bases). Trimming pared 4 bases from V and 0 bases from J, leaving 18 bases between. There are 17 residues in the CDR3. Germline lookup yields CDR1 SGHRS and CDR2 YFSETQ. The CDR3 DNA sequence: TGCGCCAGCAGCCCAGGGTCAGACCCTCTTAGCACAGATACGCAGTATTTT. Its protein product is CASSPGSDPLSTDTQYF.

J is TRBJ2-6 and V is TRBV6-4; 8 nucleotides align to TRBD2. V shed 0 bases and J 1 base; nucleotides not matched to a gene: 5. Looked up from germline, CDR1 is MRHNA and CDR2 is SNTAGT. The CDR3 consists of 18 residues. DNA of the CDR3: TGTGCCAGCAGTGACTCGGCTAGCGGGCCGTCTGGGGCCAACGTCCTGACTTTC. Its translation is CASSDSASGPSGANVLTF.

The gene calls are TRBV30 and TRBJ2-3, with no clear D. The germline V gene encodes CDR1 GTSNPN and CDR2 SVGIG (reference sequence). The CDR3 spans 11 residues. The germline V and J ends were trimmed by 3 bases and 3 bases, with 4 bases remaining between them. CDR3: CAWSATDTQYF. In nucleotides, the CDR3 is TGTGCCTGGAGCGCGACAGATACGCAGTATTTT. Full variable domain (missing parts from reference TRBV30 and TRBJ2-3): SQTIHQWPATLVQPVGSPLSLECTVEGTSNPNLYWYRQAAGRGLQLLFYSVGIGQISSEVPQNLSASRPQDRQFILSSKKLLLSDSGFYLCAWSATDTQYFGPGTRLTVL.

The chain links TRBV2 to TRBJ1-2; weak D call: TRBD1 (6 bases). The V gene lost 5 bases and the J gene lost 7 bases, with 11 bases spanning the gap. CDR1 is SNHLY, CDR2 FYNNEI, per germline. The CDR3 length is 12 residues. CDR3 sequence: CASSISDSGYTF. Here the CDR3 DNA reads TGTGCCAGCAGTATTTCGGACAGTGGCTACACCTTC.

The chain is built from TRBV10-2 and TRBJ2-7, with TRBD1 matching 9 bases. The germline V gene encodes CDR1 WSHSY and CDR2 SAAADI. The junction had 8 bases not matched to a gene; V was cut back by 2 bases and J by 6 bases. This CDR3 has 15 amino acids. CDR3 nucleotide sequence: TGCGCCAGCAGTGAGGGACAGGGGACGCCGGGCGAGCAGTACTTC. Its translation is CASSEGQGTPGEQYF.

This chain uses TRBV2 with TRBJ2-5; 12 bases line up with TRBD2. Germline trimming cut 5 bases from V and 4 bases from J; bases unmatched to any gene: 8. The V gene's germline CDR1 is SNHLY and CDR2 FYNNEI. The CDR3 consists of 16 residues. The CDR3 is CASSSPGLAGTETQYF. CDR3 DNA: TGTGCCAGCAGTTCTCCTGGACTAGCGGGGACAGAGACCCAGTACTTC.

The V call is TRBV27, the J call TRBJ1-4; 8 bases agree with TRBD1. Looked up from germline, CDR1 is MNHEY and CDR2 is SMNVEV (reference sequence). V was pared by 6 bases and J by 4 bases, with 4 bases of the junction left unmatched. The CDR3 length is 14 residues. The CDR3 spells CASRGTGGNEKLFF. For the CDR3, the DNA is TGTGCCAGCAGGGGAACAGGGGGTAATGAAAAACTGTTTTTT. Drawing the rest from reference TRBV27 and TRBJ1-4, the complete variable domain is EAQVTQNPRYLITVTGKKLTVTCSQNMNHEYMSWYRQDPGLGLRQIYYSMNVEVTDKGDVPEGYKVSRKEKRNFPLILESPSPNQTSLYFCASRGTGGNEKLFFGSGTQLSVL.

The CDR3 loop is CASSGREQETQYF. The DNA for the CDR3 is TGTGCCAGCAGTGGGCGGGAACAAGAGACCCAGTACTTC. The chain carries TRBV6-1 and TRBJ2-5, with D possibly TRBD2 on 6 matching bases. This CDR3 has 13 residues. The germline CDR1 and CDR2 sequences are MNHNS and SASEGT. V was clipped by 4 bases and J by 2 bases, with 8 bases between them.

This clone was recorded only once. CDR3 sequence: CASSQTSPGNTIYF. CDR3 DNA sequence: TGTGCCAGCAGCCAAACCTCTCCAGGGAACACCATATATTTT. The chain combines TRBV14 with TRBJ1-3; possibly TRBD1 for D (5 bases). In germline, CDR1 is SGHDN, CDR2 FVKESK. The CDR3 has 14 residues. Trimming left V 2 bases short and J 7 bases short, with 12 bases between.

A few counts support this clone. The chain uses TRBV7-9 and TRBJ2-3, with TRBD2 matching 9 bases. V gave up 5 bases and J gave up 7 bases; unmatched junction bases: 7. The CDR3 loop spans 14 amino acids. CDR1 is SEHNR, CDR2 FQNEAQ, per germline (reference sequence). In DNA, the CDR3 is TGTGCCAGCAGCCTTACTAGCGGGCGACATACGCAGTATTTT. The encoded protein is CASSLTSGRHTQYF.

This clone has a count of ten or more. The chain employs TRBV18 and TRBJ1-5; a possible D gene is TRBD1 (5 bases). CDR1 KGHSH and CDR2 LQKENI come from the germline V gene. V was trimmed by 4 bases and J by 4 bases, leaving 14 bases between them. The CDR3 runs to 15 residues. The CDR3 region is CASSLTDGGNQPQHF. The CDR3 nucleotides read TGTGCCAGCTCACTCACGGACGGGGGGAATCAGCCCCAGCATTTT.

The rearrangement links TRBV5-1 to TRBJ2-7, with 7 bases identical to TRBD1. The CDR3 has 15 amino acids. Germline CDR1 is SGHRS and CDR2 is YFSETQ. Germline trimming cut 0 bases from V and 3 bases from J; bases unmatched to any gene: 6. The CDR3 loop is CASSLVTGISYEQYF. As DNA, the CDR3 is TGCGCCAGCAGCTTGGTGACAGGGATAAGCTACGAGCAGTACTTC.

The genes are TRBV7-6 and TRBJ2-3, with TRBD2 matching 12 bases. Germline values: CDR1 SGHVS, CDR2 FNYEAQ. With 4 bases clipped from V and 0 bases from J, the junction kept 5 bases outside the gene matches. The CDR3 loop spans 17 amino acids. The CDR3 sequence is CASSSGLAGRSTDTQYF. CDR3 DNA sequence: TGTGCCAGCAGCTCCGGACTAGCGGGGAGGAGCACAGATACGCAGTATTTT. Complete variable domain (other parts from reference TRBV7-6 and TRBJ2-3): GAGVSQSPRYKVTKRGQDVALRCDPISGHVSLYWYRQALGQGPEFLTYFNYEAQQDKSGLPNDRFSAERPEGSISTLTIQRTEQRDSAMYRCASSSGLAGRSTDTQYFGPGTRLTVL.

The V gene is TRBV11-2, the J gene TRBJ2-5, with D perhaps matching TRBD1 (6 bases). From germline, CDR1 is SGHAT and CDR2 FQNNGV. Between the trimmed V and J ends, which lost 6 bases and 5 bases, there was a span of 16 bases. The CDR3 loop spans 14 amino acids. The CDR3 region is CASSSQGFQETQYF. In DNA, the CDR3 is TGTGCCAGCAGTTCTCAGGGGTTTCAGGAGACCCAGTACTTC.

The chain couples TRBV5-4 to TRBJ2-7; 13 bases fit TRBD2. The CDR3 runs 13 residues. Trimming took 7 bases from V and 4 from J; bases not matched to a gene: 2. Germline CDR1 and CDR2: SGHNT and YYREEE (reference sequence). The DNA of the CDR3 is TGTGCCAGCGGACTAGCGGGAGCGTACGAGCAGTACTTC. It encodes CASGLAGAYEQYF.

This chain links TRBV7-7 with TRBJ2-3, with 8 bases matching TRBD1. After removal of 5 bases from V and 2 bases from J, the junction contained 6 bases not matched to a gene. This CDR3 contains 15 residues. Germline CDR1 SSHAT, CDR2 FNYEAQ (reference sequence). DNA of the CDR3: TGTGCCAGCAGCGTCGGGACAGGAGTCACAGATACGCAGTATTTT. Translating gives CASSVGTGVTDTQYF.

The J gene is TRBJ2-1, the V gene TRBV11-3; TRBD1 matches 9 bases. Trimming at V came to 4 bases and at J to 6 bases, leaving 4 bases not matched to a gene. The CDR3 is 14 residues long. Germline V lookup: CDR1 SGHNT, CDR2 YENEEA. CDR3 sequence (DNA): TGTGCCAGCAGCTCGGGACAGGGAGGCAATGAGCAGTTCTTC. Residues: CASSSGQGGNEQFF.

The V gene is TRBV5-1, the J gene TRBJ2-1; possible D gene TRBD2, 6 bases. Trimming stripped 0 bases from V and 5 bases from J, with 15 bases between. The CDR3 covers 16 residues. Germline V gene data show CDR1 as SGHRS and CDR2 as YFSETQ. CDR3: CASSLVGSPSNNEQFF. As DNA, the CDR3 is TGCGCCAGCAGCTTGGTCGGGAGCCCCAGTAACAATGAGCAGTTCTTC.

V and J are TRBV29-1 and TRBJ1-1; D is unresolved. CDR1 is SQVTM, CDR2 ANQGSEA, per germline. V dropped 7 bases and J dropped 1 base, with 10 bases sitting between them. The CDR3 spans 12 residues. The CDR3 coding sequence is TGCAGCGCCCTGACAAGGAACACTGAAGCTTTCTTT. This codes for CSALTRNTEAFF. Combining the CDR3 with reference TRBV29-1 and TRBJ1-1 gives the whole variable domain SAVISQKPSRDICQRGTSLTIQCQVDSQVTMMFWYRQQPGQSLTLIATANQGSEATYESGFVIDKFPISRPNLTFSTLTVSNMSPEDSSIYLCSALTRNTEAFFGQGTRLTVV.

This clone was detected a few times. The chain recombines TRBV19 with TRBJ1-6; D gene ambiguous. The germline CDR1 and CDR2 sequences are LNHDA and SQIVND (reference sequence). This CDR3 is built from 15 residues. Trimming took off 3 bases at V and 8 bases at J, with 14 bases between the two ends. In DNA, the CDR3 is TGTGCCAGTAGTATGTTAAGTGGCAGATATTCACCCCTCCACTTT. Amino acid sequence: CASSMLSGRYSPLHF.

The rearrangement joins TRBV15 to TRBJ2-7, with 7 positions matching TRBD1. The CDR3 has 13 amino acids. Germline-derived CDR1 and CDR2 are LNHNV and YYDKDF (reference sequence). Losses at the gene ends were 4 bases for V and 5 bases for J; bases not matched to a gene: 5. CDR3 loop: CATSKPQGHEQYF. The DNA of the CDR3 is TGTGCCACCAGCAAACCACAGGGGCACGAGCAGTACTTC.

The chain is built from TRBV25-1 and TRBJ2-3; no definite D call. CDR3 length: 14 amino acids. The ends were cut back, 2 bases at V and 0 bases at J, with 6 bases in the middle. Germline V CDR1 and CDR2: MGHDK, SYGVNS. This chain's CDR3 is CASSEHGSTDTQYF. Written as DNA, the CDR3 is TGTGCCAGCAGTGAACACGGGAGCACAGATACGCAGTATTTT.

In this sample, this clone turned up a few times. The V gene is TRBV5-1, the J gene TRBJ2-2, with D maybe TRBD1 (6 bases). V lost 0 bases to trimming and J lost 0 bases, with 15 bases between them. Germline assignment: CDR1 SGHRS and CDR2 YFSETQ. The CDR3 has 18 residues. The CDR3 sequence: CASSLVRQAYSNTGELFF. DNA for the CDR3: TGCGCCAGCAGCTTGGTAAGACAGGCCTATTCGAACACCGGGGAGCTGTTTTTT.

This clone was counted only a few times. The chain is built from TRBV6-1 and TRBJ1-4, with TRBD1 matching 11 bases. The CDR3 consists of 15 residues. The V gene end was trimmed by 2 bases and the J gene end by 8 bases; junction bases not matched to a gene: 4. In germline, CDR1 is MNHNS, CDR2 SASEGT. The chain's CDR3 is CASSEPGTGGEKLFF. The CDR3 nucleotides are TGTGCCAGCAGTGAACCGGGGACAGGGGGGGAAAAACTGTTTTTT.

This clone was counted once. The chain employs TRBV2 and TRBJ2-2, with TRBD2 identical over 8 bases. The CDR3 totals 15 residues. V was pared by 4 bases and J by 6 bases, with 7 bases of the junction left unmatched. CDR1 is SNHLY, CDR2 FYNNEI, per germline. CDR3 in amino acids: CASSAYPAGAGELFF. CDR3 sequence (DNA): TGTGCCAGCAGTGCCTATCCAGCGGGAGCCGGGGAGCTGTTTTTT.

The V and J genes are TRBV29-1 and TRBJ2-4, with D possibly matching TRBD2 (6 bases). This CDR3 region has 14 residues. In germline, CDR1 is SQVTM, CDR2 ANQGSEA. With 0 bases removed from V and 7 bases from J, the gap between germline ends came to 13 bases. CDR3 bases: TGCAGCGTTGAAGAGGGGGGTTTCGGGAACATTCAGTACTTC. Translating it yields CSVEEGGFGNIQYF. The full variable domain, its missing parts supplied by reference TRBV29-1 and TRBJ2-4, is SAVISQKPSRDICQRGTSLTIQCQVDSQVTMMFWYRQQPGQSLTLIATANQGSEATYESGFVIDKFPISRPNLTFSTLTVSNMSPEDSSIYLCSVEEGGFGNIQYFGAGTRLSVL.

This clone was picked up one time. The rearrangement links TRBV7-9 to TRBJ2-7; 7 bases fit TRBD2. Germline CDR1 is SEHNR and CDR2 is FQNEAQ (reference sequence). This CDR3 contains 14 residues. Trimming removed 4 bases from V and 4 bases from J; junction bases left unmatched: 7. CDR3 bases: TGTGCCAGCAGCTCAACTAGCGCCCGGTACGAGCAGTACTTC. Encoded protein: CASSSTSARYEQYF.

The chain couples TRBV25-1 to TRBJ1-2; D not certain. With 2 bases removed from V and 8 bases from J, the gap between germline ends came to 15 bases. Germline V gives CDR1 MGHDK, CDR2 SYGVNS. The CDR3 runs 14 residues. The CDR3 nucleotides read TGTGCCAGCAGTGAAGTGGCGGTTCCTATGGGCTACACCTTC. This gives the protein CASSEVAVPMGYTF.

The V call is TRBV10-1, the J call TRBJ1-3; TRBD1 aligns across 8 bases. The V segment lost 6 bases and the J segment 4 bases; nucleotides outside the gene matches: 8. Per germline, CDR1 WNHNN and CDR2 SYGVQD (reference sequence). The CDR3 consists of 15 residues. In DNA, the CDR3 is TGCGCCAGCAGGCCAACAGGGGGGGCCGGAAACACCATATATTTT. Amino acids: CASRPTGGAGNTIYF.